A single sample is the source of the 27 T cell receptor beta chains below, sequenced in a study of blood T cell repertoires in COVID-19 (dated by TCRdb to between 2020 and 2021). The library came from the immunoSEQ multiplex PCR assay. TCRdb limited this immuneACCESS table to in-frame rearrangements with V and J called. A share of clones is missing; checked studies link under half to unresolved V genes, and the rest is unexplained. The sample table holds 140,000 to 150,000 clones, of which about nine tenths were seen once. About 4.1% of the sample goes to the ten largest clones. Material: PBMCs or T cells enriched from blood (not recorded which). These receptors all stem from a man aged 45 to 65 who had recovered from COVID-19.

The CDR3 nucleotides read TGCGCCAGCAGCCTCATCAAGGGGGCGTTAGATACGCAGTATTTT. Translating gives CASSLIKGALDTQYF. The gene calls are TRBV4-3 and TRBJ2-3; 7 bases line up with TRBD1. The CDR3 length is 15 residues. Germline V gene data show CDR1 as LGHNA and CDR2 as YSLEER. The junction had 9 bases not matched to a gene; V was cut back by 4 bases and J by 5 bases.

The chain is built from TRBV6-2 or TRBV6-3 and TRBJ2-1; 9 nucleotides agree with TRBD1. The CDR3 runs to 17 residues. Germline assignment: CDR1 MNHEY and CDR2 SVGEGT. V was pared by 2 bases and J by 1 base, with 6 bases of the junction left unmatched. The CDR3 reads CASSYSPGTGSYNEQFF. Written as DNA, the CDR3 is TGTGCCAGCAGTTACAGCCCAGGGACAGGGTCCTACAATGAGCAGTTCTTC.

In its sample, this clone was seen once. The chain recombines TRBV27 with TRBJ1-1, with TRBD1 matching over 7 bases. From germline, CDR1 is MNHEY and CDR2 SMNVEV (reference sequence). The V gene end was trimmed by 7 bases and the J gene end by 0 bases; junction bases not matched to a gene: 14. The CDR3 is made up of 17 amino acids. CDR3 DNA: TGTGCCAGCACTCGTTTTGGGGGACAGCCCTTGAACACTGAAGCTTTCTTT. This translates into CASTRFGGQPLNTEAFF.

The chain combines TRBV5-1 with TRBJ1-1; TRBD1 agrees at 8 bases. The CDR3 contains 15 residues. The trim removed 5 bases at V and 6 bases at J, leaving 12 bases unmatched. Germline-derived CDR1 and CDR2 are SGHRS and YFSETQ. CDR3 protein: CASRPPRQGAAEAFF. Here the CDR3 DNA reads TGCGCCAGCAGGCCTCCGCGGCAGGGGGCTGCTGAAGCTTTCTTT.

J is TRBJ2-2 and V is TRBV7-2; 11 nucleotides agree with TRBD2. The CDR3 is 17 residues long. CDR1 is SGHTA and CDR2 is FQGNSA in the germline V gene. V shed 4 bases, J shed 6 bases, and the junction held 10 bases outside the gene matches. CDR3: CASSSSKLAGAPGELFF. In nucleotides, the CDR3 is TGTGCCAGCAGCTCATCAAAACTAGCGGGAGCCCCCGGGGAGCTGTTTTTT.

The genes are TRBV7-9 and TRBJ2-7; D tentatively reads TRBD1 or TRBD2 (7 bases each). Germline CDR1 SEHNR, CDR2 FQNEAQ (reference sequence). V lost 7 bases and J lost 0, with 13 bases in between. The CDR3 contains 14 residues. The CDR3 loop is CASTKRDSSYEQYF. In DNA form, the CDR3 reads TGTGCCAGCACCAAGCGGGACAGCTCCTACGAGCAGTACTTC.

The DNA for the CDR3 is TGTGCCAGCAGTGACAGGGGAGAAGCTTTCTTT. It codes for CASSDRGEAFF. The chain links TRBV28 to TRBJ1-1, with 8 bases that match TRBD1. V shed 5 bases and J 8 bases; nucleotides not matched to a gene: 1. This CDR3 is 11 amino acids long. Germline V gene data show CDR1 as MDHEN and CDR2 as SYDVKM.

This chain uses TRBV15 with TRBJ2-1, with D possibly TRBD2 on 6 matching bases. Between the trimmed V and J ends, which lost 6 bases and 2 bases, there was a span of 11 bases. CDR1 is LNHNV, CDR2 YYDKDF, per germline (reference sequence). The CDR3 spans 14 residues. CDR3 in DNA: TGTGCCACCAGGAGGAGGGGTCCCTACAATGAGCAGTTCTTC. Encoded protein: CATRRRGPYNEQFF.

The rearrangement uses TRBV7-8 and TRBJ1-4, with TRBD1 identical over 9 bases. The CDR3 is made up of 13 amino acids. Looked up from germline, CDR1 is SGHVS and CDR2 is FQNEAQ. With V trimmed by 5 bases and J by 8 bases, 3 bases remained unmatched. DNA for the CDR3: TGTGCCAGCAGCCGAACAGGGGGCGAAAAACTGTTTTTT. This sequence encodes CASSRTGGEKLFF. The full variable domain, completed using reference TRBV7-8 and TRBJ1-4, is GAGVSQSPRYKVAKRGQDVALRCDPISGHVSLFWYQQALGQGPEFLTYFQNEAQLDKSGLPSDRFFAERPEGSVSTLKIQRTQQEDSAVYLCASSRTGGEKLFFGSGTQLSVL.

The chain recombines TRBV28 with TRBJ1-5; TRBD1 matches 9 bases. CDR3 size: 13 residues. J lost 9 bases, V lost 11 bases, and 11 bases had no gene match. CDR1 is MDHEN, CDR2 SYDVKM, per germline. In DNA form, the CDR3 reads TGTGCCGCAACCGGACAGGGGACCAGGCCCCAGCATTTT. As protein: CAATGQGTRPQHF. The variable domain in full, with the rest retrieved from reference TRBV28 and TRBJ1-5, is DVKVTQSSRYLVKRTGEKVFLECVQDMDHENMFWYRQDPGLGLRLIYFSYDVKMKEKGDIPEGYSVSREKKERFSLILESASTNQTSMYLCAATGQGTRPQHFGDGTRLSIL.

The chain uses TRBV3-1 (or the pseudogene TRBV3-2) and TRBJ1-2, with TRBD1 identical over 8 bases. V shed 0 bases and J 4 bases; nucleotides not matched to a gene: 4. The CDR3 runs 15 residues. Germline V gives CDR1 LGHDT, CDR2 YNNKEL (reference sequence). In nucleotides, the CDR3 is TGTGCCAGCAGCCAAGATCGGACAGGGCTCTATGGCTACACCTTC. It specifies CASSQDRTGLYGYTF.

The J gene is TRBJ1-2, the V gene TRBV7-2; the D is unclear. The CDR3 is made up of 15 amino acids. The V end was cut by 1 base, the J end by 6 bases, with 15 bases between. Germline V gene data show CDR1 as SGHTA and CDR2 as FQGNSA. The CDR3 loop is CASSLVGRTSHGYTF. The CDR3 bases are TGTGCCAGCAGCTTAGTTGGTCGCACGAGTCATGGCTACACCTTC.

The chain couples TRBV18 to TRBJ2-7, with TRBD2 matching 14 bases. Trimming removed 2 bases from V and 4 bases from J; junction bases left unmatched: 7. From germline, CDR1 is KGHSH and CDR2 LQKENI. The length of the CDR3 is 17 residues. The CDR3 is CASSPELGLAGAYEQYF. In nucleotides, the CDR3 is TGTGCCAGCTCACCAGAGTTGGGACTAGCGGGAGCATACGAGCAGTACTTC.

The chain joins TRBV19 to TRBJ2-5; the match to TRBD2 covers 7 bases. The germline gives CDR1 LNHDA, CDR2 SQIVND (reference sequence). The CDR3 runs 17 residues. Germline trimming cut 0 bases from V and 0 bases from J; bases unmatched to any gene: 7. The CDR3 sequence: CASSIDGAGRYQETQYF. The DNA for the CDR3 is TGTGCCAGTAGTATAGACGGAGCGGGGAGGTACCAAGAGACCCAGTACTTC.

CDR3 DNA: TGTGCCAGCAGTGTTATGGAGGGCTTGGCCACTGAAGCTTTCTTT. It specifies CASSVMEGLATEAFF. This chain joins TRBV2 and TRBJ1-1; the D is unclear. With 4 bases removed from V and 4 bases from J, the gap between germline ends came to 16 bases. CDR1 SNHLY and CDR2 FYNNEI come from the germline V gene. The CDR3 contains 15 residues.

This rearrangement joins TRBV11-2 to TRBJ2-5, with 7 nucleotides matching TRBD1. The V gene's germline CDR1 is SGHAT and CDR2 FQNNGV. This CDR3 comprises 13 residues. The V segment lost 4 bases and the J segment 3 bases; nucleotides outside the gene matches: 2. CDR3 in DNA: TGTGCCAGCAGCTCCGGACAGGAAGAGACCCAGTACTTC. It is translated as CASSSGQEETQYF.

The V and J genes are TRBV29-1 and TRBJ2-3; D possibly corresponds to TRBD2 (5 bases). V lost 4 bases to trimming and J lost 3 bases, with 8 bases between them. Germline lookup yields CDR1 SQVTM and CDR2 ANQGSEA. This CDR3 contains 12 residues. DNA of the CDR3: TGCAGCGTTGGCCGGGGTACAGATACGCAGTATTTT. Translated: CSVGRGTDTQYF.

A few counts support this clone. The chain combines TRBV28 with TRBJ1-2; the match to TRBD1 covers 9 bases. J lost 4 bases, V lost 6 bases, and 9 bases had no gene match. The germline gives CDR1 MDHEN, CDR2 SYDVKM. The CDR3 totals 15 residues. CDR3 in DNA: TGTGCCAGCAGACGCCGGGACAGGGCTCCCTATGGCTACACCTTC. This codes for CASRRRDRAPYGYTF.

V is TRBV6-6 and J is TRBJ2-5; maybe TRBD2 (5 bases). V was trimmed by 5 bases and J by 4 bases, leaving 8 bases between them. This CDR3 region has 12 residues. CDR1 and CDR2 (germline): MNHNY, SVGAGI (reference sequence). The CDR3 spells CASSGGGETQYF. In nucleotides, the CDR3 is TGTGCCAGCAGTGGAGGAGGAGAGACCCAGTACTTC.

The chain links TRBV28 to TRBJ1-2; a possible D gene is TRBD1 (6 bases). The CDR3 is made up of 13 amino acids. V shed 6 bases and J shed 4 bases, with 12 bases lying between them. Germline values: CDR1 MDHEN, CDR2 SYDVKM. The CDR3 DNA is TGTGCCAGCAGCATGACAGGCAGCTATGGCTACACCTTC. It translates to CASSMTGSYGYTF.

The chain joins TRBV27 to TRBJ1-1, with D maybe TRBD1 (6 bases). V shed 0 bases and J shed 1 base, with 12 bases lying between them. This CDR3 is 16 amino acids long. Germline CDR1 and CDR2: MNHEY and SMNVEV (reference sequence). CDR3 in amino acids: CASSLSRTDPNTEAFF. In nucleotides, the CDR3 is TGTGCCAGCAGTTTATCGAGGACAGACCCGAACACTGAAGCTTTCTTT.

In this sample, this clone turned up a few times. The chain is built from TRBV28 and TRBJ2-1; TRBD2 matches at 8 bases. This CDR3 comprises 16 residues. Germline CDR1 MDHEN, CDR2 SYDVKM. V dropped 5 bases and J dropped 2; count of bases not matched to a gene: 8. The CDR3 loop is CASSAHSGGPYNEQFF. DNA for the CDR3: TGTGCCAGCAGTGCGCACTCGGGAGGGCCCTACAATGAGCAGTTCTTC. Full variable domain (rest looked up from reference TRBV28 and TRBJ2-1): DVKVTQSSRYLVKRTGEKVFLECVQDMDHENMFWYRQDPGLGLRLIYFSYDVKMKEKGDIPEGYSVSREKKERFSLILESASTNQTSMYLCASSAHSGGPYNEQFFGPGTRLTVL.

V usage is TRBV2 and J usage is TRBJ2-3, with TRBD2 matching 13 bases. Per the germline V gene, CDR1 is SNHLY and CDR2 is FYNNEI. The ends lost 7 bases at V and 1 base at J; junction bases unmatched: 5. There are 16 residues in the CDR3. The CDR3 DNA follows: TGTGCCAGCAAACGGACTAGCGGGAGTGGCACAGATACGCAGTATTTT. It specifies CASKRTSGSGTDTQYF.

The rearrangement uses TRBV7-8 and TRBJ2-7; 10 bases line up with TRBD1. Germline CDR1 SGHVS, CDR2 FQNEAQ. V gave up 2 bases and J gave up 0 bases; unmatched junction bases: 4. This CDR3 comprises 16 residues. CDR3 sequence: CASSLRGQGISYEQYV. The CDR3 DNA is TGTGCCAGCAGCTTAAGGGGACAGGGGATCTCCTACGAGCAGTACGTC.

J is TRBJ2-5 and V is TRBV5-5; possibly TRBD2 for D (5 bases). This CDR3 is 16 amino acids long. CDR1 is SGHKS, CDR2 YYEKEE, per germline (reference sequence). V shed 4 bases and J shed 2 bases, with 18 bases lying between them. The CDR3 nucleotides are TGTGCCAGCAGCCGTTCCGGGGTAGCGAGACAAGAGACCCAGTACTTC. Its translation is CASSRSGVARQETQYF.

This chain's CDR3 is CASSAQGYEQYV. In DNA, the CDR3 is TGTGCCAGCAGTGCACAGGGGTACGAGCAGTACGTC. The gene calls are TRBV2 and TRBJ2-7, with 7 bases identical to TRBD1. Germline V CDR1 and CDR2: SNHLY, FYNNEI. The J segment lost 4 bases and the V segment lost 4 bases, leaving 1 base of the junction unmatched. The CDR3 covers 12 residues.

This rearrangement joins TRBV19 to TRBJ1-2; the D gene is possibly TRBD1 (6 bases). V was trimmed by 2 bases and J by 4 bases, leaving 17 bases between them. Germline lookup yields CDR1 LNHDA and CDR2 SQIVND (reference sequence). The CDR3 is made up of 16 amino acids. CDR3 amino acids: CASSIPRDIRGYGYTF. The CDR3 DNA is TGTGCCAGTAGTATACCACGGGACATCCGGGGCTATGGCTACACCTTC.